This T cell receptor beta chain was sequenced for a study of blood T cell repertoires in COVID-19. Study background: Collection of acute and convalescent COVID-19 samples took place in the United States, Italy and Spain. Sample material is recorded as cDNA or gDNA derived from T cells, B-cell-depleted T cells, or PBMCs.

Per the original data handling: The assay estimated nucleated cells by amplifying reference gene primers. The table came from immunoSEQ multiplex PCR; TCRdb's copy has only in-frame clones and leaves some out. V and J calls and clone size are copied from that table; D and trimming were computed from the DNA. Of 56,000 or so clones listed, roughly 80% are singletons. This clone was observed a single time. V was cut by 6 bases and J by 4 bases, with 16 bases left in between. The CDR3 contains 14 residues. Germline V gives CDR1 ENHRY, CDR2 SYGVKD. This clonotype was obtained from a woman in her 70s with acute or convalescent COVID-19. What was sequenced was peripheral blood. The J gene is TRBJ2-7, the V gene TRBV10-3; D might be TRBD1 (6 bases). The CDR3 bases are TGTGCCATCAGGAGCCGGGACACCCTATACGAGCAGTACTTC. Protein: CAIRSRDTLYEQYF.